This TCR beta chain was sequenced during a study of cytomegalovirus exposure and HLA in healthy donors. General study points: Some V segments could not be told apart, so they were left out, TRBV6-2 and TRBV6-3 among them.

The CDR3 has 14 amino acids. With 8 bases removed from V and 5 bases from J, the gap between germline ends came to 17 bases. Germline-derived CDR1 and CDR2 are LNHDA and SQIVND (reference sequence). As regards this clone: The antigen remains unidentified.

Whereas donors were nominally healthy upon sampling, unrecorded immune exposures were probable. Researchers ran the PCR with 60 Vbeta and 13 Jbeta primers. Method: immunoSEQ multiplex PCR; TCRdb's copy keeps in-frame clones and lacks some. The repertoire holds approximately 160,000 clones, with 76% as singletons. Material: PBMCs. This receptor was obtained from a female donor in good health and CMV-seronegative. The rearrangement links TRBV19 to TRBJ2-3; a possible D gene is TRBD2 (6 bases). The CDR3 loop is CASRTTPLGDTQYF. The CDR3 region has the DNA TGTGCCAGTCGGACTACGCCCTTGGGAGATACGCAGTATTTT.